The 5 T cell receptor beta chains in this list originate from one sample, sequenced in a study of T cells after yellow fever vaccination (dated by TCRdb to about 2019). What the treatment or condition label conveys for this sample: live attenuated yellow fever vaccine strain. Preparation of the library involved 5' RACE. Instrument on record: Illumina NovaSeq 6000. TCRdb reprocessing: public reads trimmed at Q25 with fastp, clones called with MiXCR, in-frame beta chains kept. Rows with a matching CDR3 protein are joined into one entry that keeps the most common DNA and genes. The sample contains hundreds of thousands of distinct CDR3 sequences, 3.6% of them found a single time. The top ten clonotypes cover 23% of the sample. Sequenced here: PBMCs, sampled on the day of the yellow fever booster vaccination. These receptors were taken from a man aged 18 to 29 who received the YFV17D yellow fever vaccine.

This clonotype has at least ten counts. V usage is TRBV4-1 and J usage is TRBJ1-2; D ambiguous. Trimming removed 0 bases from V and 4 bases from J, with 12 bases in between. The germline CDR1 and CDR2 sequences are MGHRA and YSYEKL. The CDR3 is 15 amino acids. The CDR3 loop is CASSQDSRELYGYTF. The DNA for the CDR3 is TGCGCCAGCAGCCAAGATAGTAGGGAACTCTATGGCTACACCTTC.

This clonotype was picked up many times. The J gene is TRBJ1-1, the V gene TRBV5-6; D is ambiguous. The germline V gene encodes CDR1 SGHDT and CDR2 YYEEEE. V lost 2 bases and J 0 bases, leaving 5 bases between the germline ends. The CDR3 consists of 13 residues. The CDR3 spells CASSFSLNTEAFF. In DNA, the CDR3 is TGTGCCAGCAGCTTTTCTCTGAACACTGAAGCTTTCTTT.

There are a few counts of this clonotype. CDR3 nucleotide sequence: TGTGCCAGCAGAGCCAAGAATAAGGGTTTCACTGAAGCTTTCTTT. Residues: CASRAKNKGFTEAFF. This sequence joins TRBV3-1 and TRBJ1-1; D uncertain. The germline V gene has CDR1 LGHDT and CDR2 YNNKEL (reference sequence). V was pared by 6 bases and J by 4 bases, with 18 bases between. This CDR3 region has 15 residues.

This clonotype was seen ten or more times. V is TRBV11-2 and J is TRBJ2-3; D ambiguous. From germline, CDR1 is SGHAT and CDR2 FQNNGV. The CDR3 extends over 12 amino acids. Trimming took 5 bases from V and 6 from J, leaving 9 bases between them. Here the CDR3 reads CASSPRWDTQYF. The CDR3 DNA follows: TGTGCCAGCAGCCCCCGGTGGGATACGCAGTATTTT.

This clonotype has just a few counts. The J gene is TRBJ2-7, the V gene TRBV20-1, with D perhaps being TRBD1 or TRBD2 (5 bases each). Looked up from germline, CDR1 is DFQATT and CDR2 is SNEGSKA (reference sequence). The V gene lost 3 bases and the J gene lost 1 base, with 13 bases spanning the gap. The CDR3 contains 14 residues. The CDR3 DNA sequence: TGCAGTGCTAGGGGCCGGGACGGATCCTACGAGCAGTACGTC. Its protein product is CSARGRDGSYEQYV.